Listed here are 17 T cell receptor beta chains from one sample, sequenced in a study of radiation and T cells in renal cell carcinoma. Time point in this sample: baseline pretreatment blood. Treatment reported: 15 Gy SBRT to primary tumor, nephrectomy 4 weeks later. Clones were read by immunoSEQ multiplex PCR, and TCRdb kept only the in-frame ones, dropping some. The profile shows tens of thousands of clones, under 90% of them singletons. The input for sequencing was blood, taken from a patient whose treatment included radiotherapy and nephrectomy. The receptors derive from a man in his 60s with renal cell carcinoma.

This clone appeared a few times. V usage is TRBV28 and J usage is TRBJ1-1, with 7 bases identical to TRBD1. Germline V gene data show CDR1 as MDHEN and CDR2 as SYDVKM. Germline trimming cut 3 bases from V and 6 bases from J; bases unmatched to any gene: 1. This CDR3 has 12 amino acids. The CDR3 reads CASSFQGAEAFF. As DNA, the CDR3 is TGTGCCAGCAGTTTTCAGGGGGCTGAAGCTTTCTTT.

Comment on this clone: The same CDR3 can be traced to other DNA sequences in this sample. This chain uses TRBV5-6 with TRBJ2-5; a possible D gene is TRBD1 (7 bases). The CDR3 loop spans 13 amino acids. The V and J ends lost 4 bases and 5 bases respectively, with 12 bases between them. Germline CDR1 and CDR2: SGHDT and YYEEEE. In DNA form, the CDR3 reads TGTGCCAGCAGCCTGACAGGGAGGGAGACCCAGTACTTC. This sequence encodes CASSLTGRETQYF.

This clone was seen a handful of times. The chain links TRBV19 to TRBJ1-1; maybe TRBD1 (6 bases). V lost 9 bases and J 4 bases, leaving 24 bases between the germline ends. CDR3 size: 16 residues. Per germline, CDR1 LNHDA and CDR2 SQIVND (reference sequence). The CDR3, as DNA: TGTGCCAGCGGGCCGGGGGCGCGTGGAGGGCGCACTGAAGCTTTCTTT. Translating it yields CASGPGARGGRTEAFF.

This clone has only one observation. The rearrangement uses TRBV18 and TRBJ1-5, with D possibly matching TRBD1 (5 bases). Trimming took off 3 bases at V and 3 bases at J, with 15 bases between the two ends. The CDR3 consists of 16 residues. The germline V gene encodes CDR1 KGHSH and CDR2 LQKENI. The CDR3 loop is CASSPPPGGYNQPQHF. Written as DNA, the CDR3 is TGTGCCAGCTCACCGCCTCCGGGGGGATACAATCAGCCCCAGCATTTT.

J is TRBJ2-3 and V is TRBV19; D call uncertain. Trimming took 5 bases from V and 2 from J, leaving 5 bases between them. CDR1 LNHDA and CDR2 SQIVND come from the germline V gene (reference sequence). The CDR3 consists of 12 residues. CDR3 in DNA: TGTGCCAGTAGTCAATTCACAGATACGCAGTATTTT. It translates to CASSQFTDTQYF.

V gene TRBV6-6 combines with J gene TRBJ2-1; the D gene is possibly TRBD2 (6 bases). This CDR3 comprises 14 residues. V was shortened by 5 bases and J by 4 bases, with 12 bases between the two germline ends. Germline V lookup: CDR1 MNHNY, CDR2 SVGAGI (reference sequence). CDR3 loop: CASSPGTQYNEQFF. In DNA form, the CDR3 reads TGTGCCAGCAGTCCCGGGACTCAGTACAATGAGCAGTTCTTC.

The genes are TRBV7-8 and TRBJ1-5; D ambiguous. Trimming removed 2 bases from V and 7 bases from J, with 12 bases in between. The CDR3 runs to 14 residues. The germline gives CDR1 SGHVS, CDR2 FQNEAQ. The CDR3 here is CASSLIPGLQPQHF. DNA of the CDR3: TGTGCCAGCAGCTTAATCCCAGGCTTGCAGCCCCAGCATTTT.

CDR3: CASSGSHFQAGNTIYF. The CDR3 nucleotides read TGTGCCAGCAGCGGGTCACATTTTCAGGCTGGAAACACCATATATTTT. The chain has TRBV7-6 and TRBJ1-3; D gene unclear. Germline V gene lookup returns CDR1 SGHVS and CDR2 FNYEAQ. CDR3 size: 16 residues. Deletions cut 5 bases from V and 2 bases from J, with 16 bases between.

This sequence joins TRBV28 and TRBJ2-5; tentative D call: TRBD2 (6 bases). The CDR3 totals 13 residues. V lost 10 bases and J lost 4, with 16 bases in between. From germline, CDR1 is MDHEN and CDR2 SYDVKM. This CDR3 is CATRLGGGETQYF. The CDR3 region has the DNA TGTGCCACCCGCCTGGGGGGAGGAGAGACCCAGTACTTC.

The chain combines TRBV10-3 with TRBJ2-1; 15 nucleotides line up with TRBD2. J gave up 2 bases and V 2 bases, and 7 bases lay outside the gene matches. Germline-derived CDR1 and CDR2 are ENHRY and SYGVKD. This CDR3 has 19 amino acids. CDR3 DNA: TGTGCCATCAGTGAGAAGGGACTAGCGGGAGGCCTTACCTACAATGAGCAGTTCTTC. Amino acid sequence: CAISEKGLAGGLTYNEQFF.

V usage is TRBV7-2 and J usage is TRBJ2-5, with 10 bases fitting TRBD2. The ends lost 1 base at V and 2 bases at J; junction bases unmatched: 13. The CDR3 runs to 19 residues. The germline V gene encodes CDR1 SGHTA and CDR2 FQGNSA. The CDR3 coding sequence is TGTGCCAGCAGCTTAGTAAGCGGGAGGGCCCGTCTCCCACAAGAGACCCAGTACTTC. Amino acids: CASSLVSGRARLPQETQYF.

V gene TRBV7-6 combines with J gene TRBJ2-1; 10 bases line up with TRBD2. V was clipped by 1 base and J by 7 bases; unmatched bases: 4. The CDR3 is 15 amino acids. In germline, CDR1 is SGHVS, CDR2 FNYEAQ. As DNA, the CDR3 is TGTGCCAGCAGCTTAGGGCTAGCGGGAGAAAATGAGCAGTTCTTC. This encodes CASSLGLAGENEQFF.

The V and J genes are TRBV29-1 and TRBJ2-1; perhaps TRBD2 as D (5 bases). The CDR3 is 12 amino acids. Trimming cost V 6 bases and J 6 bases, with 12 bases left between them. Germline lookup yields CDR1 SQVTM and CDR2 ANQGSEA. For the CDR3, the DNA is TGCAGCGTCGGGGTAGTCGGCAATGAGCAGTTCTTC. Protein product: CSVGVVGNEQFF.

This clone was counted many times. V usage is TRBV28 and J usage is TRBJ1-4; 10 bases line up with TRBD1. V lost 8 bases and J lost 0; bases outside the gene matches: 0. The CDR3 contains 14 residues. Germline V CDR1 and CDR2: MDHEN, SYDVKM. The CDR3 nucleotides are TGTGCCAGCGGACAGGGGGCAACTAATGAAAAACTGTTTTTT. Protein: CASGQGATNEKLFF.

The chain combines TRBV4-1 with TRBJ1-2; D unclear. The CDR3 contains 14 residues. V was shortened by 3 bases and J by 4 bases, with 12 bases between the two germline ends. The germline V gene encodes CDR1 MGHRA and CDR2 YSYEKL. The CDR3 here is CASSQIDTGYGYTF. CDR3 DNA: TGCGCCAGCAGCCAGATTGACACTGGCTATGGCTACACCTTC.

This chain joins TRBV7-6 and TRBJ2-5; TRBD1 is a possible D gene (5 bases). V lost 5 bases and J lost 4, with 11 bases in between. This CDR3 region has 13 residues. CDR1 and CDR2 (germline): SGHVS, FNYEAQ. In nucleotides, the CDR3 is TGTGCCAGCAGCCCCCTAAGGGGAGAGACCCAGTACTTC. Encoded protein: CASSPLRGETQYF. Based on the CDR3 plus reference TRBV7-6 and TRBJ2-5, the full variable domain is GAGVSQSPRYKVTKRGQDVALRCDPISGHVSLYWYRQALGQGPEFLTYFNYEAQQDKSGLPNDRFSAERPEGSISTLTIQRTEQRDSAMYRCASSPLRGETQYFGPGTRLLVL.

The V call is TRBV27, the J call TRBJ2-5; D might be TRBD1 (5 bases). In germline, CDR1 is MNHEY, CDR2 SMNVEV (reference sequence). The CDR3 has 14 residues. V shed 4 bases and J shed 3 bases, with 12 bases lying between them. The CDR3 here is CASSWGRAEETQYF. The DNA for the CDR3 is TGTGCCAGCAGTTGGGGCAGGGCCGAAGAGACCCAGTACTTC.